A single sample is the source of the 20 T cell receptor beta chains below, sequenced in a study of cytomegalovirus exposure and HLA in healthy donors. PCR amplification relied on 60 Vbeta primers (plus 13 Jbeta primers). This table comes from immunoSEQ multiplex PCR, and its TCRdb copy is limited to in-frame clones, with some not included. The table records around 210,000 clones, roughly 78% of them present only once. Sequenced sample: PBMCs. The receptors derive from a boy aged 10-17 years in good health and CMV-seronegative.

The V gene is TRBV9, the J gene TRBJ2-1; 8 positions match TRBD2. The CDR3 spans 14 residues. V shed 4 bases and J 4 bases; nucleotides not matched to a gene: 4. CDR1 and CDR2 (germline): SGDLS, YYNGEE. The CDR3 sequence: CASSRRGGYNEQFF. The DNA of the CDR3 is TGTGCCAGCAGCAGACGGGGGGGATACAATGAGCAGTTCTTC. Drawing the rest from reference TRBV9 and TRBJ2-1, the complete variable domain is DSGVTQTPKHLITATGQRVTLRCSPRSGDLSVYWYQQSLDQGLQFLIQYYNGEERAKGNILERFSAQQFPDLHSELNLSSLELGDSALYFCASSRRGGYNEQFFGPGTRLTVL.

J is TRBJ2-1 and V is TRBV6-4; maybe TRBD2 (6 bases). Germline assignment: CDR1 MRHNA and CDR2 SNTAGT. The length of the CDR3 is 17 residues. The V end was cut by 0 bases, the J end by 3 bases, with 15 bases between. The DNA of the CDR3 is TGTGCCAGCAGTGACTCGAACCTCCGCGGGGTCTACAATGAGCAGTTCTTC. Amino acid sequence: CASSDSNLRGVYNEQFF.

The V and J genes are TRBV7-2 and TRBJ2-1, with 10 bases that match TRBD1. The CDR3 totals 14 residues. The V gene's germline CDR1 is SGHTA and CDR2 FQGNSA. V dropped 3 bases and J dropped 4; count of bases not matched to a gene: 0. The CDR3 nucleotides are TGTGCCAGCAGCTTGGGACAGGGGTACAATGAGCAGTTCTTC. It codes for CASSLGQGYNEQFF. Variable domain in full (rest from reference TRBV7-2 and TRBJ2-1): GAGVSQSPSNKVTEKGKDVELRCDPISGHTALYWYRQSLGQGLEFLIYFQGNSAPDKSGLPSDRFSAERTGGSVSTLTIQRTQQEDSAVYLCASSLGQGYNEQFFGPGTRLTVL.

V gene TRBV7-2 combines with J gene TRBJ2-3, with TRBD2 matching 8 bases. The germline V gene has CDR1 SGHTA and CDR2 FQGNSA. This CDR3 is 15 amino acids long. After removal of 0 bases from V and 5 bases from J, the junction contained 4 bases not matched to a gene. CDR3 nucleotides: TGTGCCAGCAGCTTAGCTGTCCGGGAGGGAGATACGCAGTATTTT. It yields the protein CASSLAVREGDTQYF.

This clone was counted only a few times. The chain employs TRBV4-1 and TRBJ2-2; the match to TRBD2 covers 8 bases. This CDR3 region has 19 residues. Germline V gene sequence: CDR1 MGHRA, CDR2 YSYEKL. With 0 bases clipped from V and 3 bases from J, the junction kept 12 bases outside the gene matches. The CDR3 DNA follows: TGCGCCAGCAGCCAAGAGGGGGTAACTAGCGGTTTATACACCGGGGAGCTGTTTTTT. Its translation: CASSQEGVTSGLYTGELFF.

This chain uses TRBV13 with TRBJ1-2; 7 nucleotides match TRBD1. V gave up 5 bases and J gave up 2 bases; unmatched junction bases: 2. The CDR3 is 13 residues long. From germline, CDR1 is PRHDT and CDR2 FYEKMQ (reference sequence). The CDR3 reads CASSPTGNYGYTF. Written as DNA, the CDR3 is TGTGCCAGCAGCCCGACAGGGAACTATGGCTACACCTTC.

The V call is TRBV4-2, the J call TRBJ2-5; tentatively, D is TRBD2 (6 bases). The germline V and J ends were trimmed by 4 bases and 5 bases, with 17 bases remaining between them. The CDR3 sequence is 15 residues long. Germline assignment: CDR1 LGHNA and CDR2 YNFKEQ. This CDR3 is CASSPGVAESETQYF. The CDR3 region has the DNA TGTGCCAGCAGCCCCGGAGTAGCGGAGAGTGAGACCCAGTACTTC.

The genes are TRBV5-1 and TRBJ2-5; possible D gene TRBD2, 6 bases. There are 15 residues in the CDR3. CDR1 and CDR2 from the germline V gene are SGHRS and YFSETQ. V lost 0 bases and J 3 bases, leaving 12 bases between the germline ends. The CDR3 region has the DNA TGCGCCAGCAGCTTGGTGGGGGGTCTCGAAGAGACCCAGTACTTC. Residues: CASSLVGGLEETQYF.

The rearrangement uses TRBV19 and TRBJ1-5; TRBD1 might be the D (6 bases). V lost 5 bases to trimming and J lost 5 bases, with 22 bases between them. From germline, CDR1 is LNHDA and CDR2 SQIVND (reference sequence). This CDR3 is built from 17 residues. CDR3 DNA: TGTGCCAGTAGTTCCAGGACAGCCCGGAGAGGAGATCAGCCCCAGCATTTT. Translation: CASSSRTARRGDQPQHF. Complete variable domain (other parts from reference TRBV19 and TRBJ1-5): DGGITQSPKYLFRKEGQNVTLSCEQNLNHDAMYWYRQDPGQGLRLIYYSQIVNDFQKGDIAEGYSVSREKKESFPLTVTSAQKNPTAFYLCASSSRTARRGDQPQHFGDGTRLSIL.

The V call is TRBV5-5, the J call TRBJ2-3; D not resolved. Per germline, CDR1 SGHKS and CDR2 YYEKEE (reference sequence). The CDR3 extends over 16 amino acids. V lost 0 bases, J lost 2 bases, and 13 bases lay in between. The DNA of the CDR3 is TGTGCCAGCAGCTTGGGACCGCCTAGTCTCACAGATACGCAGTATTTT. Encoded protein: CASSLGPPSLTDTQYF. The full variable domain, rest sourced from reference TRBV5-5 and TRBJ2-3, is DAGVTQSPTHLIKTRGQQVTLRCSPISGHKSVSWYQQVLGQGPQFIFQYYEKEERGRGNFPDRFSARQFPNYSSELNVNALLLGDSALYLCASSLGPPSLTDTQYFGPGTRLTVL.

This clone came up once. This chain connects TRBV5-1 to TRBJ2-5; weak D call: TRBD2 (6 bases). The DNA end favors TRBJ2-7, so the J call may be wrong. CDR3 length: 14 residues. Germline values: CDR1 SGHRS, CDR2 YFSETQ. The CDR3 coding sequence is TGCGCCAGCAGCCCCGGGACTGCGTCGGGCGAGCAGTACTTC. Its protein product is CASSPGTASGEQYF.

The rearrangement uses TRBV4-2 and TRBJ2-3; D perhaps matches TRBD2 (5 bases). CDR3 size: 18 residues. Trimming cost V 0 bases and J 0 bases, with 16 bases left between them. The germline CDR1 and CDR2 sequences are LGHNA and YNFKEQ. CDR3 nucleotide sequence: TGTGCCAGCAGCCAAGATTGGTCTAGCCCACTAAGCACAGATACGCAGTATTTT. Translating gives CASSQDWSSPLSTDTQYF.

The rearrangement links TRBV10-1 to TRBJ2-5; TRBD2 might be the D (7 bases). The CDR3 has 14 residues. Trimming stripped 4 bases from V and 5 bases from J, with 14 bases between. Germline V CDR1 and CDR2: WNHNN, SYGVQD (reference sequence). This CDR3 is CASSAGGRYETQYF. CDR3 nucleotide sequence: TGCGCCAGCAGTGCCGGGGGGCGCTATGAGACCCAGTACTTC.

This clone appeared once. This chain links TRBV13 with TRBJ2-1; TRBD2 matches 12 bases. V lost 3 bases, J lost 4 bases, and 10 bases stayed unmatched. This CDR3 has 18 amino acids. Germline-derived CDR1 and CDR2 are PRHDT and FYEKMQ (reference sequence). This chain's CDR3 is CASSFAGASGRDYNEQFF. CDR3 in DNA: TGTGCCAGCAGCTTCGCCGGGGCTAGCGGGAGGGATTACAATGAGCAGTTCTTC.

This clone turned up a few times. This chain connects TRBV5-1 to TRBJ1-1; 7 bases align to TRBD1. The J segment lost 7 bases and the V segment lost 0 bases, leaving 3 bases of the junction unmatched. The CDR3 consists of 13 residues. Germline V lookup: CDR1 SGHRS, CDR2 YFSETQ. CDR3 loop: CASSLGGTVEAFF. CDR3 DNA sequence: TGCGCCAGCAGCTTGGGGGGGACAGTTGAAGCTTTCTTT.

The chain links TRBV7-8 to TRBJ1-5, with 9 nucleotides matching TRBD1. Germline V gene sequence: CDR1 SGHVS, CDR2 FQNEAQ. The CDR3 sequence is 13 residues long. Trimming took 6 bases from V and 4 from J; bases not matched to a gene: 1. CDR3 sequence: CASRGQGNQPQHF. CDR3 nucleotides: TGTGCCAGCAGAGGACAGGGGAATCAGCCCCAGCATTTT. Full variable domain (outside the CDR3, taken from reference TRBV7-8 and TRBJ1-5): GAGVSQSPRYKVAKRGQDVALRCDPISGHVSLFWYQQALGQGPEFLTYFQNEAQLDKSGLPSDRFFAERPEGSVSTLKIQRTQQEDSAVYLCASRGQGNQPQHFGDGTRLSIL.

The chain combines TRBV6-1 with TRBJ2-5; 14 bases match TRBD2. V lost 3 bases and J lost 1; bases outside the gene matches: 1. This CDR3 is 16 amino acids long. The V gene's germline CDR1 is MNHNS and CDR2 SASEGT. CDR3 nucleotides: TGTGCCAGCAGTGACGGGACTAGCGGGGGCCAAGAGACCCAGTACTTC. Translating gives CASSDGTSGGQETQYF.

This chain connects TRBV27 to TRBJ1-1; D gene unclear. Germline CDR1 is MNHEY and CDR2 is SMNVEV (reference sequence). This CDR3 is built from 15 residues. Trimming took off 6 bases at V and 2 bases at J, with 16 bases between the two ends. For the CDR3, the DNA is TGTGCCAGCAGGGTAGCGTCGGTGGGCAACACTGAAGCTTTCTTT. Its translation is CASRVASVGNTEAFF.

In DNA, the CDR3 is TGTGCCAGTATGGGACAGTTTGCTAACTATGGCTACACCTTC. Protein: CASMGQFANYGYTF. The chain couples TRBV19 to TRBJ1-2, with TRBD1 matching 7 bases. The V segment lost 7 bases and the J segment 0 bases; nucleotides outside the gene matches: 5. Germline assignment: CDR1 LNHDA and CDR2 SQIVND (reference sequence). The CDR3 length is 14 residues.

This clone showed up just a few times. V and J are TRBV6-5 and TRBJ2-7, with D possibly matching TRBD2 (5 bases). CDR3 length: 15 amino acids. CDR1 is MNHEY and CDR2 is SVGAGI in the germline V gene. V was shortened by 7 bases and J by 6 bases, with 22 bases between the two germline ends. CDR3 sequence: CASTDASGPAGEQYF. The CDR3 nucleotides are TGTGCCAGCACCGACGCCTCCGGCCCGGCGGGCGAGCAGTACTTC.